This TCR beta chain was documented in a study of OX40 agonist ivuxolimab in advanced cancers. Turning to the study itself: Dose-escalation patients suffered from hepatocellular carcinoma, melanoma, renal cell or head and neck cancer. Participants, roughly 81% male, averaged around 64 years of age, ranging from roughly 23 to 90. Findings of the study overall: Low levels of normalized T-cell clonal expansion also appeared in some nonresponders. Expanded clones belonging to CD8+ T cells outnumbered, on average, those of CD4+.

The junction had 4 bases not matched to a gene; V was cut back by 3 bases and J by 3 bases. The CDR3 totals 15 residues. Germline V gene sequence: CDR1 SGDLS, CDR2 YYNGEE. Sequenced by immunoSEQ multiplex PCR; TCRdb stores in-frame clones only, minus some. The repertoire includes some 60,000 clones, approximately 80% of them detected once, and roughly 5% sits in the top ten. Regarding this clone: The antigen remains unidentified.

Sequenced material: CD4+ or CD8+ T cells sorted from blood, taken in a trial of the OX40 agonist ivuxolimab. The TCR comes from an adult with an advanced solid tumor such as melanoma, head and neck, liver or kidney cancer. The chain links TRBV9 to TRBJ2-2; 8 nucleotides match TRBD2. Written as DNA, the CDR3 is TGTGCCAGCAGCGAGGCGGGAGGTTACACCGGGGAGCTGTTTTTT. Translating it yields CASSEAGGYTGELFF.